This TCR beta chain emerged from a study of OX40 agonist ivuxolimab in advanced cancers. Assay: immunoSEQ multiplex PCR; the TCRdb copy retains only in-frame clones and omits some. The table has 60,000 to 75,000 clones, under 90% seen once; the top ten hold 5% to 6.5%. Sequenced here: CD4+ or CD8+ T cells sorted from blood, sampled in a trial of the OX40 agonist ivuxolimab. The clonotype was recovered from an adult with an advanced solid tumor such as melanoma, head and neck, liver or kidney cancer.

The chain's CDR3 is CASSRTDGSLGYTF. The DNA of the CDR3 is TGTGCCAGCTCACGTACGGACGGGTCTCTTGGCTACACCTTC. The rearrangement uses TRBV18 and TRBJ1-2; D gene uncertain. Germline-derived CDR1 and CDR2 are KGHSH and LQKENI. The CDR3 consists of 14 residues. The V end lost 4 bases, the J end lost 7 bases, and 16 bases lay between the germline ends.